This T cell receptor (beta chain) was captured by sequencing in a study of control samples from healthy donors and cancer patients. V gave up 3 bases and J gave up 9 bases, with 21 bases separating them. Per germline, CDR1 SGHAT and CDR2 FQNNGV. The CDR3 has 16 residues. Here immunoSEQ multiplex PCR was the method, and the copy in TCRdb shows in-frame clones only, minus some. The sample consists of some 99,000 clones, 80% to 90% of them appearing once. Sequences were obtained from blood. The chain employs TRBV11-2 and TRBJ2-1; TRBD1 or TRBD2 may be the D gene (6 bases each). This sequence originates from a woman in her forties or fifties in good health. The CDR3 DNA is TGTGCCAGCAGCTTTCCCAGGGGAGAGGGGAGGAGTGAGCAGTTCTTC. Its protein is CASSFPRGEGRSEQFF. The complete variable domain, with remaining parts taken from reference TRBV11-2 and TRBJ2-1, reads EAGVAQSPRYKIIEKRQSVAFWCNPISGHATLYWYQQILGQGPKLLIQFQNNGVVDDSQLPKDRFSAERLKGVDSTLKIQPAKLEDSAVYLCASSFPRGEGRSEQFFGPGTRLTVL.